Following are 30 T cell receptor beta chains from one sample sequenced in a study of beta chain features in type 1 diabetes. Their antigens remain unidentified. The authors reverse transcribed all of the isolated RNA, so sequencing captured expressed TCRB transcripts. Assay used: immunoSEQ multiplex PCR; TCRdb lists only in-frame clones, some missing. The sample shows 150,000 to 200,000 clones, around 63% of them seen only once. Broader study findings: Shortening that was moderate but significant affected the TCRB CDR3s of Type 1 diabetes patients in all four CD4+ subsets.

The sequenced sample was naive CD4+ T cells from blood. These receptors were taken from a man aged 25 to 40 with type 1 diabetes.

The CDR3 DNA sequence: TGTGCCAGCAGCGTCCGGACAGGTTTAGATACGCAGTATTTT. Translated, it gives CASSVRTGLDTQYF. The chain links TRBV9 to TRBJ2-3; 7 nucleotides align to TRBD1. Trimming cost V 2 bases and J 5 bases; bases outside gene matches: 5. The CDR3 contains 14 residues. Germline CDR1 SGDLS, CDR2 YYNGEE.

This clone was observed a handful of times. The chain couples TRBV15 to TRBJ1-1, with D unresolved. Trimming removed 3 bases from V and 4 bases from J, with 12 bases in between. This CDR3 spans 14 amino acids. Germline loops: CDR1 LNHNV, CDR2 YYDKDF (reference sequence). The CDR3 spells CATSSVWLGTEAFF. CDR3 DNA: TGTGCCACCAGCAGCGTCTGGCTTGGCACTGAAGCTTTCTTT.

This sequence joins TRBV7-2 and TRBJ2-7, with D maybe TRBD2 (5 bases). There are 16 residues in the CDR3. Per germline, CDR1 SGHTA and CDR2 FQGNSA. Trimming cost V 0 bases and J 0 bases, with 12 bases left between them. CDR3 nucleotide sequence: TGTGCCAGCAGCTTAGCCGGCGGGCCAAGCTCCTACGAGCAGTACTTC. Amino acid sequence: CASSLAGGPSSYEQYF.

This clone was observed a single time. This chain connects TRBV28 to TRBJ2-1; 8 bases are a match to TRBD1. CDR1 and CDR2 (germline): MDHEN, SYDVKM. This CDR3 comprises 15 residues. Unmatched junction bases numbered 4, after V lost 0 bases and J lost 6 bases. CDR3 bases: TGTGCCAGCAGTTTATGGGACAGGGTGGCCAATGAGCAGTTCTTC. This translates into CASSLWDRVANEQFF.

A single count supports this clone. V usage is TRBV29-1 and J usage is TRBJ1-5, with D unclear. Trimming removed 8 bases from V and 7 bases from J, with 15 bases in between. Germline V gene sequence: CDR1 SQVTM, CDR2 ANQGSEA. The CDR3 sequence is 12 residues long. This CDR3 reads CSSPRGKQPQHF. In nucleotides, the CDR3 is TGCAGCTCGCCCCGGGGAAAACAGCCCCAGCATTTT.

The chain links TRBV19 to TRBJ2-3, with 8 bases that match TRBD1. The V and J ends lost 6 bases and 0 bases, in that order; junction bases with no gene match: 2. This CDR3 spans 14 amino acids. CDR1 is LNHDA and CDR2 is SQIVND in the germline V gene (reference sequence). CDR3 protein: CASSRQGSTDTQYF. The DNA of the CDR3 is TGTGCCAGTAGCCGACAGGGGAGCACAGATACGCAGTATTTT.

The chain carries TRBV29-1 and TRBJ2-5; D possibly matches TRBD1 or TRBD2 (6 bases each). This CDR3 comprises 11 residues. The V end was cut by 7 bases, the J end by 4 bases, with 10 bases between. Germline CDR1 SQVTM, CDR2 ANQGSEA. Written as DNA, the CDR3 is TGCAGCGCCAGGGGAGGAGAGACCCAGTACTTC. Translation gives CSARGGETQYF.

This chain uses TRBV2 with TRBJ2-1; tentatively, D is TRBD1 (6 bases). Germline lookup yields CDR1 SNHLY and CDR2 FYNNEI. This CDR3 contains 14 residues. V shed 4 bases and J shed 3 bases, with 10 bases lying between them. The CDR3 here is CASSVQGSYNEQFF. CDR3 DNA sequence: TGTGCCAGCAGTGTACAGGGCAGCTACAATGAGCAGTTCTTC.

The chain joins TRBV6-5 to TRBJ2-7; D is perhaps TRBD1 (5 bases). Per the germline V gene, CDR1 is MNHEY and CDR2 is SVGAGI. The CDR3 length is 15 residues. Trimming removed 2 bases from V and 3 bases from J, with 14 bases in between. CDR3 in DNA: TGTGCCAGCAGTTACCTCCGGCAGGGAAACTACGAGCAGTACTTC. It yields the protein CASSYLRQGNYEQYF.

This clone was seen a handful of times. The chain joins TRBV7-6 to TRBJ1-1; 7 bases align to TRBD1. The CDR3 is 13 residues long. The germline V gene encodes CDR1 SGHVS and CDR2 FNYEAQ. The junction had 4 bases not matched to a gene; V was cut back by 6 bases and J by 3 bases. Written as DNA, the CDR3 is TGTGCCAGCAGACTAGACAGGGACACTGAAGCTTTCTTT. It yields the protein CASRLDRDTEAFF.

With respect to this clone: The same CDR3 can be traced to other DNA sequences in this sample. The chain is built from TRBV12-5 and TRBJ2-3, with D hard to call. V was clipped by 0 bases and J by 2 bases, with 0 bases between them. The CDR3 sequence is 12 residues long. Germline loops: CDR1 LGHNT, CDR2 FRNRAP. CDR3 amino acids: CASGLVTDTQYF. The CDR3 nucleotides are TGTGCTAGTGGTTTGGTCACAGATACGCAGTATTTT.

The chain is built from TRBV25-1 and TRBJ2-5, with a possible D match to TRBD1 (5 bases). V lost 4 bases and J 5 bases, leaving 11 bases between the germline ends. This CDR3 has 13 residues. Germline loops: CDR1 MGHDK, CDR2 SYGVNS. The CDR3 reads CASSGQGWETQYF. The CDR3 nucleotides are TGTGCCAGCAGTGGTCAGGGTTGGGAGACCCAGTACTTC.

The V and J genes are TRBV6-5 and TRBJ2-7, with D possibly being TRBD1 or TRBD2 (6 bases each). CDR1 MNHEY and CDR2 SVGAGI come from the germline V gene. Trimming stripped 0 bases from V and 3 bases from J, with 15 bases between. The CDR3 spans 16 residues. In DNA form, the CDR3 reads TGTGCCAGCAGTTACTCCTTTCCGGGGGCGAACTACGAGCAGTACTTC. Translation gives CASSYSFPGANYEQYF.

This rearrangement joins TRBV30 to TRBJ1-2, with D maybe TRBD1 (6 bases). The length of the CDR3 is 13 residues. Germline CDR1 reads GTSNPN; CDR2 reads SVGIG (reference sequence). V lost 2 bases to trimming and J lost 8 bases, with 15 bases between them. The CDR3 is CAWSSGAPRGYTF. For the CDR3, the DNA is TGTGCCTGGAGTTCAGGGGCCCCGAGGGGCTACACCTTC.

This chain links TRBV14 with TRBJ2-3, with 8 bases fitting TRBD1. CDR1 and CDR2 from the germline V gene are SGHDN and FVKESK. J gave up 0 bases and V 0 bases, and 2 bases lay outside the gene matches. The CDR3 extends over 16 amino acids. The CDR3 protein is CASSQEYRGSTDTQYF. CDR3 nucleotides: TGTGCCAGCAGCCAAGAATACAGGGGGAGCACAGATACGCAGTATTTT.

The rearrangement joins TRBV11-2 to TRBJ2-2; 9 bases fit TRBD2. Germline V gene sequence: CDR1 SGHAT, CDR2 FQNNGV. The CDR3 has 16 amino acids. V shed 5 bases, J shed 5 bases, and the junction held 9 bases outside the gene matches. CDR3 protein: CASSPNPGLATGELFF. The CDR3 coding sequence is TGTGCCAGCAGCCCGAACCCCGGACTAGCGACCGGGGAGCTGTTTTTT.

This clone was counted only a few times. CDR3 sequence reads: CASSPLSGTANEKLFF. The CDR3 DNA follows: TGTGCCAGCTCACCTCTCTCCGGGACCGCTAATGAAAAACTGTTTTTT. V is TRBV18 and J is TRBJ1-4; the D gene is possibly TRBD1 (5 bases). CDR3 length: 16 residues. V lost 3 bases to trimming and J lost 3 bases, with 14 bases between them. Germline V gene data show CDR1 as KGHSH and CDR2 as LQKENI.

This clone appeared a few times. This chain joins TRBV30 and TRBJ2-1, with D maybe TRBD2 (5 bases). The CDR3 consists of 18 residues. Germline values: CDR1 GTSNPN, CDR2 SVGIG (reference sequence). Trimming took 2 bases from V and 0 from J, leaving 20 bases between them. CDR3 region: CAWSLTPPGVSSYNEQFF. The CDR3 nucleotides read TGTGCCTGGAGTCTGACCCCCCCCGGGGTCAGCTCCTACAATGAGCAGTTCTTC.

This rearrangement joins TRBV7-2 to TRBJ1-2; unclear D gene. The CDR3 sequence is 13 residues long. V was pared by 5 bases and J by 6 bases, with 13 bases between. Per the germline V gene, CDR1 is SGHTA and CDR2 is FQGNSA. This chain's CDR3 is CASSDKRVDGYTF. CDR3 nucleotides: TGTGCCAGCAGCGACAAACGGGTTGATGGCTACACCTTC.

This clone was detected once. This rearrangement joins TRBV7-9 to TRBJ2-1; D is unclear. V dropped 4 bases and J dropped 0 bases, with 13 bases sitting between them. Germline loops: CDR1 SEHNR, CDR2 FQNEAQ (reference sequence). The CDR3 loop spans 16 amino acids. CDR3 bases: TGTGCCAGCAGCTCTAGACCGGCGAGCTCCTACAATGAGCAGTTCTTC. Its translation: CASSSRPASSYNEQFF.

This clone showed up just a few times. The chain recombines TRBV30 with TRBJ1-1; D uncertain. Germline V gives CDR1 GTSNPN, CDR2 SVGIG (reference sequence). The CDR3 has 13 amino acids. Trimming cost V 4 bases and J 1 base, with 10 bases left between them. The CDR3 DNA reads as TGTGCCTGGAAAAGGCAGTCGAACACTGAAGCTTTCTTT. Translated: CAWKRQSNTEAFF.

This clone showed up just a few times. This chain joins TRBV10-3 and TRBJ2-3; D unresolved. The CDR3 consists of 13 residues. CDR1 is ENHRY, CDR2 SYGVKD, per germline. The germline V and J ends were trimmed by 5 bases and 1 base, with 7 bases remaining between them. CDR3 nucleotides: TGTGCCATCAGTTACCCGGGCACAGATACGCAGTATTTT. It codes for CAISYPGTDTQYF.

This clone was observed once. The rearrangement uses TRBV29-1 and TRBJ2-2; TRBD1 matches 8 bases. The ends lost 7 bases at V and 6 bases at J; junction bases unmatched: 7. This CDR3 has 13 residues. Germline values: CDR1 SQVTM, CDR2 ANQGSEA. The CDR3 reads CSARDRWAGELFF. The DNA for the CDR3 is TGCAGCGCCCGGGACAGGTGGGCCGGGGAGCTGTTTTTT.

V gene TRBV5-1 combines with J gene TRBJ2-3, with 11 nucleotides matching TRBD2. The CDR3 is 15 amino acids. Germline V gene lookup returns CDR1 SGHRS and CDR2 YFSETQ. Trimming removed 5 bases from V and 0 bases from J; junction bases left unmatched: 2. This chain's CDR3 is CASRTSGGSTDTQYF. DNA for the CDR3: TGCGCCAGCAGAACTAGCGGGGGTAGCACAGATACGCAGTATTTT.

The V and J genes are TRBV29-1 and TRBJ2-6, with no clear D. Germline V gene lookup returns CDR1 SQVTM and CDR2 ANQGSEA. The ends were cut back, 4 bases at V and 4 bases at J, with 8 bases in the middle. The CDR3 totals 13 residues. CDR3 sequence: CSVVGSGANVLTF. The CDR3 coding sequence is TGCAGCGTTGTTGGTTCCGGGGCCAACGTCCTGACTTTC. The full variable domain, in which reference TRBV29-1 and TRBJ2-6 provide the parts outside the CDR3, is SAVISQKPSRDICQRGTSLTIQCQVDSQVTMMFWYRQQPGQSLTLIATANQGSEATYESGFVIDKFPISRPNLTFSTLTVSNMSPEDSSIYLCSVVGSGANVLTFGAGSRLTVL.

The rearrangement uses TRBV29-1 and TRBJ2-5; TRBD1 is a possible D gene (5 bases). The DNA matches TRBJ2-7 better at its end, which makes the J call doubtful. CDR1 is SQVTM and CDR2 is ANQGSEA in the germline V gene. CDR3 size: 12 residues. CDR3 in amino acids: CSVFTRVHEQYF. Written as DNA, the CDR3 is TGCAGCGTCTTTACCAGGGTCCACGAGCAGTACTTC.

This clone was observed a few times. The chain joins TRBV27 to TRBJ2-3; D ambiguous. The CDR3 loop spans 14 amino acids. CDR1 and CDR2 from the germline V gene are MNHEY and SMNVEV (reference sequence). The ends were cut back, 3 bases at V and 4 bases at J, with 11 bases in the middle. The CDR3 nucleotides are TGTGCCAGCAGTTTCAGTAGGGCCCCAGATACGCAGTATTTT. Translating it yields CASSFSRAPDTQYF.

CDR3 DNA: TGTGCCATCAGTGTAATCCGGGACAGGGTTTTTTACGAGCAGTACTTC. Its protein product is CAISVIRDRVFYEQYF. The chain has TRBV10-3 and TRBJ2-7, with 9 bases that match TRBD1. V dropped 4 bases and J dropped 4; count of bases not matched to a gene: 11. Germline V CDR1 and CDR2: ENHRY, SYGVKD. CDR3 size: 16 residues.

The rearrangement joins TRBV30 to TRBJ1-6, with TRBD1 as a possible D gene (5 bases). Per the germline V gene, CDR1 is GTSNPN and CDR2 is SVGIG (reference sequence). V was clipped by 5 bases and J by 7 bases, with 12 bases between them. There are 13 residues in the CDR3. This CDR3 is CAWSQGGNSPLHF. In DNA, the CDR3 is TGTGCCTGGTCCCAGGGAGGAAATTCACCCCTCCACTTT.

This clone has more than one count but fewer than ten. The V call is TRBV28, the J call TRBJ1-4; D uncertain. Trimming shortened V by 7 bases and J by 0 bases, and 12 bases separated the two germline ends. Germline CDR1 reads MDHEN; CDR2 reads SYDVKM. The CDR3 consists of 15 residues. The CDR3 bases are TGTGCCAGCATCACTGGGAGTGCAACTAATGAAAAACTGTTTTTT. Amino acid sequence: CASITGSATNEKLFF.